The clone carrying this T cell receptor beta chain was detected once. This sample was taken from a study of blood T cell repertoires in COVID-19. Method: immunoSEQ multiplex PCR; TCRdb's copy keeps in-frame clones and lacks some. The table lists around 260,000 clones, 85% of them singletons. Per the germline V gene, CDR1 is KGHSH and CDR2 is LQKENI. Trimming pared 3 bases from V and 4 bases from J, leaving 15 bases between. The CDR3 contains 15 residues. Sequenced sample: peripheral blood. This chain links TRBV18 with TRBJ1-2, with D perhaps TRBD1 (5 bases). The origin of this receptor is a human donor in a cohort sampled during active COVID-19. CDR3 sequence (DNA): TGTGCCAGCTCACCTCCCGGAGGGGCCAGCTATGGCTACACCTTC. Its protein product is CASSPPGGASYGYTF.